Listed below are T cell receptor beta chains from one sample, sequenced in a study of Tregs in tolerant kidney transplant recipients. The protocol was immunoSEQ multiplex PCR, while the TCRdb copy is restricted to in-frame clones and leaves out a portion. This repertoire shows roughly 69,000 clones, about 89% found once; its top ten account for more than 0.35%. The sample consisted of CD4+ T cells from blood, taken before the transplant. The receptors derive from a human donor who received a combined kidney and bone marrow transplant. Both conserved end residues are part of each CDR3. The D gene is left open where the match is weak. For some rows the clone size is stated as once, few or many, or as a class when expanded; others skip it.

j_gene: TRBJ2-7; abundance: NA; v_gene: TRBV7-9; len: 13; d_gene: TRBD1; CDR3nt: TGTGCCAGCAGCGCACAGGGGGCTGGGGAGCAGTACTTC; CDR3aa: CASSAQGAGEQYF
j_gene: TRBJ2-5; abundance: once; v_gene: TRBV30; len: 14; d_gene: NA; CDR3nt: TGTGCCTGGTACACTCCCGGGAACGAAGAGACCCAGTACTTC; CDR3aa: CAWYTPGNEETQYF
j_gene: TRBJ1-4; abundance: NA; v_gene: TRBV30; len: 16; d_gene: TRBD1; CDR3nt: TGTGCCTGGAGTGTAGGGGACAGGGCGTTGGGGGAAAAACTGTTTTTT; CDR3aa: CAWSVGDRALGEKLFF
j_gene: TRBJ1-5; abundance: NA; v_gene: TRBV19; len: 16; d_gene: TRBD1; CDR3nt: TGTGCCAGTAGTATAATGGAGACAGGGCGAGGACAGCCCCAGCATTTT; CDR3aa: CASSIMETGRGQPQHF
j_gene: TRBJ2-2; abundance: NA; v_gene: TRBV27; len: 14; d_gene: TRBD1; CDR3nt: TGTGCCAGCGGACAGGGCTTAAACACCGGGGAGCTGTTTTTT; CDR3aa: CASGQGLNTGELFF
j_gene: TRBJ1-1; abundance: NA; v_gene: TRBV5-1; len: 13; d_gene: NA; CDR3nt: TGCGCCAGCAGCTTCAACAGGGAGACTGAAGCTTTCTTT; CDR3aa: CASSFNRETEAFF
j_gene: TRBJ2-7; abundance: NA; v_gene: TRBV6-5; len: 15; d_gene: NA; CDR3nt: TGTGCCAGCAGTATATCTTTCACTCGCAGGGACGAGCAGTACTTC; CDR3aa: CASSISFTRRDEQYF
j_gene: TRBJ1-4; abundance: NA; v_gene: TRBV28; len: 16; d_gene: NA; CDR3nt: TGTGCCAGCAGTTCCCCTGACCGCGTCAACTACGAAAAACTGTTTTTT; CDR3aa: CASSSPDRVNYEKLFF
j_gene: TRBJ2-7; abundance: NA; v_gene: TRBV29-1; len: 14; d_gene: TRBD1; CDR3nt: TGCAGCGTTGAAGGGAAGGGACAGGGGAACGAGCAGTACTTC; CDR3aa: CSVEGKGQGNEQYF
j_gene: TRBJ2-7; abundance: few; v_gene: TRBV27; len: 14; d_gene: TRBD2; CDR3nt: TGTGCCAGCCGCTTTACGGGAGGGGCCTACGAGCAGTACTTC; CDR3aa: CASRFTGGAYEQYF
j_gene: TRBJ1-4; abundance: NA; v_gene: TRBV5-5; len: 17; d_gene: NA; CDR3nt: TGTGCCAGCAGCCGCCCAGGCGGGGGCGCAACTAATGAAAAACTGTTTTTT; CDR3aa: CASSRPGGGATNEKLFF
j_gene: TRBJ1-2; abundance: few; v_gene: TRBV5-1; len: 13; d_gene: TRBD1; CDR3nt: TGCGCCAGCAGCACTGGACAGGGCTATGGCTACACCTTC; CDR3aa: CASSTGQGYGYTF
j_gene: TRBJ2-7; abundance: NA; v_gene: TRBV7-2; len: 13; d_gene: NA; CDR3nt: TGTGCCAGCAGCTTACAATCGGCCTACGAGCAGTACTTC; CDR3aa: CASSLQSAYEQYF
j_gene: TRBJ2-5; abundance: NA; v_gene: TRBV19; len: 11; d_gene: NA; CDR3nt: TGTGCATCCGGTCGGCAAGAGACCCAGTACTTC; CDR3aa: CASGRQETQYF
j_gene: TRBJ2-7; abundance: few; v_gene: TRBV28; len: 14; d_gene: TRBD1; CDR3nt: TGTGCCAGCAGTTTTTTGGACAGGGGGCGCGAGCAGTACTTC; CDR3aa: CASSFLDRGREQYF
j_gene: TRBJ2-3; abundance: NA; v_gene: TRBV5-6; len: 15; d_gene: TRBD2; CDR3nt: TGTGCCAGCAGCTCGCCGGGACTAGCGGGAGATACGCAGTATTTT; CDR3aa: CASSSPGLAGDTQYF
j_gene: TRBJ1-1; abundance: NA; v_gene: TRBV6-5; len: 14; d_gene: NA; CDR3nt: TGTGCCAGCAGTTACCTCGATAGGGGTACTGAAGCTTTCTTT; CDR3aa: CASSYLDRGTEAFF
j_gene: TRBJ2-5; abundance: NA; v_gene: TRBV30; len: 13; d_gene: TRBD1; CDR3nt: TGTGCCTGGAGTGTTCACAGGGGAGAGACCCAGTACTTC; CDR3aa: CAWSVHRGETQYF
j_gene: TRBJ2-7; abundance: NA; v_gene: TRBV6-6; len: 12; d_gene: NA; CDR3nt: TGTGCCAGCCTTTCCTTTTCCCACGAGCAGTACTTC; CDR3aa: CASLSFSHEQYF
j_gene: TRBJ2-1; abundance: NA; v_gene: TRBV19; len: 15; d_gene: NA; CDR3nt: TGTGCCAGTAGTATATCGGGGAGCTCCTACAATGAGCAGTTCTTC; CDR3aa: CASSISGSSYNEQFF
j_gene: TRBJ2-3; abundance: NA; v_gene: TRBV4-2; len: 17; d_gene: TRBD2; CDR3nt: TGTGCCAGCAGCCACGGGGGAAGCGGGGGGAGCACAGATACGCAGTATTTT; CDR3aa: CASSHGGSGGSTDTQYF
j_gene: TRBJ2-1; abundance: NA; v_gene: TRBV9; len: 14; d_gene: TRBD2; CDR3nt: TGTGCCAGCAGCGGTACTAGCGGGAGTAATGAGCAGTTCTTC; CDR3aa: CASSGTSGSNEQFF
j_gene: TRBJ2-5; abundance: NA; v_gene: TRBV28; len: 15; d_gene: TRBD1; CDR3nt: TGTGCCAGCAGTTTGCAGGGGGCAGGGGAAGAGACCCAGTACTTC; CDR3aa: CASSLQGAGEETQYF
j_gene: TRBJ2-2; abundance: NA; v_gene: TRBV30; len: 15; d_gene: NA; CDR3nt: TGTGCCTGGAATGAGGCAGGGGGAGGAACCGGGGAGCTGTTTTTT; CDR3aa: CAWNEAGGGTGELFF
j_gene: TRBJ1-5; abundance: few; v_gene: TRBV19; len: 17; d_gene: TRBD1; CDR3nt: TGTGCCAGTAGTAAGGGGACGGGACAGGTCTTTGGACAGCCCCAGCATTTT; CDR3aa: CASSKGTGQVFGQPQHF
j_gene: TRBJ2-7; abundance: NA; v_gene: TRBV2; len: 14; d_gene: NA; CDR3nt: TGTGCCAGCAGCAATGGAGGGAGAGGAAGCGAGCAGTACTTC; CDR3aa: CASSNGGRGSEQYF
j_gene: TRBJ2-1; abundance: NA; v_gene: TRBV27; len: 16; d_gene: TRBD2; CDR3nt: TGTGCCAGCAGTTTACGAAGAGCGGGAGGCTACAATGAGCAGTTCTTC; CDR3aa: CASSLRRAGGYNEQFF
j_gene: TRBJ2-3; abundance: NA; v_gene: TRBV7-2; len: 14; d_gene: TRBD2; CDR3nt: TGTGCCAGCAGTGGGACTAGCGGGATAAATACGCAGTATTTT; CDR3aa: CASSGTSGINTQYF
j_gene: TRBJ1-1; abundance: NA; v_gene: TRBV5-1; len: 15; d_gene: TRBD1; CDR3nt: TGCGCCAGCAGCCCCCTGACAGGGGGCAACACTGAAGCTTTCTTT; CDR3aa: CASSPLTGGNTEAFF
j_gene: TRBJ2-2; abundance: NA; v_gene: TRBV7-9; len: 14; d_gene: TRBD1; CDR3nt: TGTGCCAGCAGCTTTGACAGGGCCACCGGGGAGCTGTTTTTT; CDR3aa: CASSFDRATGELFF
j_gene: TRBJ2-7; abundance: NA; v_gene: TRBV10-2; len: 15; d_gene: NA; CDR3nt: TGCGCCACCCGGTCGGGGGGCTCCATACCCTACGAGCAGTACTTC; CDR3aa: CATRSGGSIPYEQYF
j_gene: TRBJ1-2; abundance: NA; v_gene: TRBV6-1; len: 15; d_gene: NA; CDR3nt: TGTGCCAGCAACAGACCAGGGATACAAAACTATGGCTACACCTTC; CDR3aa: CASNRPGIQNYGYTF
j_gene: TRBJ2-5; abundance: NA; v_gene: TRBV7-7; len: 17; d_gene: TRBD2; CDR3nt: TGTGCTAGCAGCTTAGATCGTACGGGGGAGGGCCTAGAGACCCAGTACTTC; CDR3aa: CASSLDRTGEGLETQYF
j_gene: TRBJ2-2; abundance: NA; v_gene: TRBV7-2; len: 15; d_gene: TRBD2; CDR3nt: TGTGCCAGCAGCCCGGGAGGGCCAGGCACCGGGGAGCTGTTTTTT; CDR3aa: CASSPGGPGTGELFF
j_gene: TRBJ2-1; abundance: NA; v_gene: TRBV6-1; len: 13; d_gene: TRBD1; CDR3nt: TGTGCCAGCAGACGGACAGGGGACAATGAGCAGTTCTTC; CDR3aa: CASRRTGDNEQFF
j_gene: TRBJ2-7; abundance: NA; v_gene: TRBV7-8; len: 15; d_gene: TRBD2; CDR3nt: TGTGCCAGCAGCTTAGGACTAGCGCAAGCCTACGAGCAGTACTTC; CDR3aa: CASSLGLAQAYEQYF
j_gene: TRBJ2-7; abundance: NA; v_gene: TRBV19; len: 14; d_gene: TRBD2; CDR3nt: TGTGCCAGTAGTCGCGGGGGGAGTCATTACGAGCAGTACTTC; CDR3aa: CASSRGGSHYEQYF
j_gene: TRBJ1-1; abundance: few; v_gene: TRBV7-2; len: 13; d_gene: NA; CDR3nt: TGTGCCAGCAGCTCCGGACACAACACTGAAGCTTTCTTT; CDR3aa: CASSSGHNTEAFF
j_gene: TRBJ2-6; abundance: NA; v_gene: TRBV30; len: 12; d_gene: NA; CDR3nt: TGTGCCACAGGCTCTGGGGCCAACGTCCTGACTTTC; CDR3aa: CATGSGANVLTF
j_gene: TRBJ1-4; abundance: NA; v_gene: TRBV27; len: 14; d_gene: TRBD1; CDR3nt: TGTGCCAGCAGTCGCACAGGGGTTGAAGGAAAACTGTTTTTT; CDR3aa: CASSRTGVEGKLFF
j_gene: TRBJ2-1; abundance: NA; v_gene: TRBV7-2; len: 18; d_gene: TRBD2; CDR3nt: TGTGCCAGCAGCCCGTCGCTACTAGCGGGGACTACCTACAATGAGCAGTTCTTC; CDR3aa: CASSPSLLAGTTYNEQFF
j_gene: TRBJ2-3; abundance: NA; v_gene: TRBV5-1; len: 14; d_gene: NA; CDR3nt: TGCGCCAGCAGTGAGGGAGCTAGCACAGATACGCAGTATTTT; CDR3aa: CASSEGASTDTQYF
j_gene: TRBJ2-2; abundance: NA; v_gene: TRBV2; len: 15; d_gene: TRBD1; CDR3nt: TGTGCCAGCAGTGAGCGGACAGGGAACACCGGGGAGCTGTTTTTT; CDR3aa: CASSERTGNTGELFF
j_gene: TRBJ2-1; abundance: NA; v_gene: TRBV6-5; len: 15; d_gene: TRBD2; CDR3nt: TGTGCCAGCAGTCGAGCGGGAGACGTTGGCAATGAGCAGTTCTTC; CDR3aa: CASSRAGDVGNEQFF
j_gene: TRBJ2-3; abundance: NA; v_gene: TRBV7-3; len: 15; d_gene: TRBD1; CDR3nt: TGTGCCAGCAGCACTGGGACAGGGAGCACAGATACGCAGTATTTT; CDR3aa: CASSTGTGSTDTQYF
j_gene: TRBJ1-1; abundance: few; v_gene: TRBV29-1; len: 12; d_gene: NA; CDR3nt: TGCAGCGTTGTTACAGGGACCACTGAAGCTTTCTTT; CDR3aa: CSVVTGTTEAFF
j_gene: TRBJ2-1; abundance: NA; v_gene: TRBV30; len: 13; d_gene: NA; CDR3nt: TGTGCCTGGACTAGCTCTCCCTACAATGAGCAGTTCTTC; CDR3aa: CAWTSSPYNEQFF